A selection of T cell receptor beta chains follows, all from one sample in a study of shared clonotypes between healthy human individuals. Sequenced by immunoSEQ multiplex PCR; TCRdb stores in-frame clones only, minus some. The sample shows some 2 million clones, about 95% of them seen only once. Sequencing was carried out using naive CD8+ T cells sorted from blood. Receptors originate from a man aged 18 to 29 in good health. The CDR3 runs from the conserved cysteine through the conserved F or W. The D gene is left open where the match is weak. Expanded clones get a size class; other rows say once, few or many, or leave the size out.

v_gene,d_gene,abundance,j_gene,CDR3aa,CDR3nt
TRBV18,TRBD1,-,TRBJ1-1,CASSPGTGRMNTEAFF,TGTGCCAGCTCACCGGGGACAGGGAGGATGAACACTGAAGCTTTCTTT
TRBV5-6,-,once,TRBJ2-5,CASSPTGIHWEETQYF,TGTGCCAGCAGCCCCACAGGGATCCACTGGGAGGAGACCCAGTACTTC
TRBV14,-,once,TRBJ2-7,CASSQGDGYYEQYF,TGTGCCAGCAGCCAAGGGGACGGTTACTACGAGCAGTACTTC
TRBV7-9,TRBD1,-,TRBJ2-2,CASSPQGANTGELFF,TGTGCCAGCTCCCCACAGGGGGCGAACACCGGGGAGCTGTTTTTT
TRBV28,-,-,TRBJ1-3,CASSYKPGELNTIYF,TGTGCCAGCAGCTATAAACCGGGGGAGTTAAACACCATATATTTT
TRBV28,TRBD2,-,TRBJ2-3,CASSSFSGGGDTQYF,TGTGCCAGCAGTTCTTTTAGCGGGGGAGGAGATACGCAGTATTTT
TRBV5-1,TRBD2,-,TRBJ2-3,CASSLTGLAGGTDTQYF,TGCGCCAGCAGCTTGACAGGACTAGCGGGGGGGACAGATACGCAGTATTTT
TRBV7-9,-,-,TRBJ2-3,CASSSTTDTQYF,TGTGCCAGCAGCTCGACCACAGATACGCAGTATTTT
TRBV9,-,-,TRBJ1-6,CASSVSGGYGYSPLHF,TGTGCCAGCAGCGTGTCCGGGGGCTATGGTTATTCACCCCTCCACTTT
TRBV25-1,-,-,TRBJ2-5,CASSEYEGRGDQETQYF,TGTGCCAGCAGTGAATATGAAGGCAGGGGGGATCAAGAGACCCAGTACTTC
TRBV7-2,-,-,TRBJ2-7,CASSLDGPPGYEQYF,TGTGCCAGCAGCTTAGATGGGCCTCCGGGCTACGAGCAGTACTTC
TRBV7-9,-,-,TRBJ2-1,CASSGPSSYNEQFF,TGTGCCAGCAGCGGTCCGAGCTCCTACAATGAGCAGTTCTTC
TRBV11-2,-,-,TRBJ2-2,CATLNTGELFF,TGTGCCACCCTGAACACCGGGGAGCTGTTTTTT
TRBV10-1,TRBD1,-,TRBJ1-1,CASSNTGGTEAFF,TGCGCCAGCAGTAACACAGGGGGCACTGAAGCTTTCTTT
TRBV2,-,-,TRBJ1-1,CASTSPQRAEAFF,TGTGCCAGCACCAGTCCCCAGAGAGCTGAAGCTTTCTTT
TRBV5-6,-,-,TRBJ2-7,CASSLDGQNTYEQYF,TGTGCCAGCAGCTTGGATGGACAGAATACCTACGAGCAGTACTTC
TRBV9,TRBD2,once,TRBJ2-7,CASSAGTSIYEQYF,TGTGCCAGCAGCGCCGGGACTAGCATCTACGAGCAGTACTTC
TRBV27,-,-,TRBJ2-7,CASSLAGSSYEQYF,TGTGCCAGCAGTCTCGCAGGTAGTTCCTACGAGCAGTACTTC
TRBV7-9,TRBD1,-,TRBJ2-7,CASDHGQGWGEQYF,TGTGCCAGCGACCATGGACAGGGTTGGGGCGAGCAGTACTTC
TRBV5-1,TRBD2,-,TRBJ2-7,CASSSGTSGGPIYEQYF,TGCGCCAGCAGCTCAGGGACTAGCGGGGGACCGATCTACGAGCAGTACTTC